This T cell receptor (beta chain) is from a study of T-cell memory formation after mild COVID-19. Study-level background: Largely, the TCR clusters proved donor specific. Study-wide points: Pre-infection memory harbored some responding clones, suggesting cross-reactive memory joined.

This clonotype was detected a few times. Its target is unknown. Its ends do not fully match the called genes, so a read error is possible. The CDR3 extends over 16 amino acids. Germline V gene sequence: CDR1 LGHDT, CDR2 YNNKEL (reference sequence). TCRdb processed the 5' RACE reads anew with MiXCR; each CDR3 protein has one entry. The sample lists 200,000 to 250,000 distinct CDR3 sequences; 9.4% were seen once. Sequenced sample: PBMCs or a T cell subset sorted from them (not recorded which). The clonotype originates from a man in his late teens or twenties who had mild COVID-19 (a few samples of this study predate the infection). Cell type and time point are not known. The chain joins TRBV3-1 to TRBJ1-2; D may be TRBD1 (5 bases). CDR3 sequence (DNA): TGTTCCAGCAGCCAAGAGGGAAACAGGAAAATCTATGGCTACACCTTC. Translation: CSSSQEGNRKIYGYTF. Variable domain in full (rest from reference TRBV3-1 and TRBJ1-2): DTAVSQTPKYLVTQMGNDKSIKCEQNLGHDTMYWYKQDSKKFLKIMFSYNNKELIINETVPNRFSPKSPDKAHLNLHINSLELGDSAVYFCSSSQEGNRKIYGYTFGSGTRLTVV.